This T cell receptor (beta chain) stems from a study of radiation and T cells in renal cell carcinoma. Findings and caveats of the study: Irradiated tumors held more dominant CDR3 motifs than control tumors. Compared with controls, irradiated tumors showed greater TCR clonality.

Treatment of the sample: 15 Gy SBRT to primary tumor, nephrectomy 4 weeks later. Nephrectomy followed 15 Gy stereotactic body radiation by 4 weeks. The tumor was a clear cell renal cell carcinoma. The method was immunoSEQ multiplex PCR; TCRdb's version includes in-frame clones alone and lacks a portion of them. The sample records around 12,000 clones, 30% to 40% being singletons. A note on this clone: Its antigen is unidentified.

With 2 bases clipped from V and 6 bases from J, the junction kept 12 bases outside the gene matches. CDR1 SGHRS and CDR2 YFSETQ come from the germline V gene. There are 18 residues in the CDR3. The clonotype originates from a man in his sixties with renal cell carcinoma. This chain links TRBV5-1 with TRBJ2-3; 13 nucleotides line up with TRBD2. The material was tumor tissue, obtained from a patient whose treatment included radiotherapy and nephrectomy. CDR3 amino acids: CASSLSTGLAGPTDTQYF. As DNA, the CDR3 is TGCGCCAGCAGCTTATCAACGGGACTAGCGGGGCCCACGGATACGCAGTATTTT.